A single sample is the source of the 19 T cell receptor beta chains below, sequenced in a study of blood T cell repertoires in COVID-19. TCRdb's copy holds only in-frame clones and misses some; the assay was immunoSEQ multiplex PCR. Altogether 150,000 to 200,000 clones are present, around 72% being singletons, with the ten largest covering 3%. The sequencing input was peripheral blood. The receptors shown here come from a woman of 80 years or more with acute or convalescent COVID-19.

The chain is built from TRBV18 and TRBJ1-5, with D tentatively TRBD1 (6 bases). The CDR3 loop spans 14 amino acids. From germline, CDR1 is KGHSH and CDR2 LQKENI. Trimming removed 1 base at V and 3 bases at J, with 7 bases between. CDR3 protein: CASSPQGVNQPQHF. The CDR3 nucleotides read TGTGCCAGCTCACCACAGGGGGTCAATCAGCCCCAGCATTTT.

The chain carries TRBV7-2 and TRBJ2-3, with TRBD1 matching 8 bases. CDR3 length: 17 amino acids. J lost 4 bases, V lost 5 bases, and 14 bases had no gene match. Germline lookup yields CDR1 SGHTA and CDR2 FQGNSA. The CDR3 nucleotides read TGTGCCAGCAGCCTGACGCTTCAGGGGGCAGGGGCAGATACGCAGTATTTT. Translation: CASSLTLQGAGADTQYF.

This chain joins TRBV5-1 and TRBJ2-1; 8 bases map to TRBD1. Germline CDR1 is SGHRS and CDR2 is YFSETQ. The CDR3 consists of 15 residues. The V and J ends lost 4 bases and 4 bases, in that order; junction bases with no gene match: 7. The CDR3 protein is CASSVSGQDYNEQFF. CDR3 coding DNA: TGCGCCAGCAGCGTATCGGGACAGGATTACAATGAGCAGTTCTTC.

CDR3 sequence reads: CASSPGGGYNEQFF. CDR3 bases: TGTGCCAGCAGCCCAGGGGGAGGCTACAATGAGCAGTTCTTC. This chain links TRBV7-8 with TRBJ2-1; TRBD1 is a possible D gene (7 bases). CDR1 and CDR2 (germline): SGHVS, FQNEAQ. V was trimmed by 5 bases and J by 3 bases, leaving 11 bases between them. CDR3 length: 14 amino acids.

The chain recombines TRBV14 with TRBJ2-3; 9 bases match TRBD2. The CDR3 loop spans 15 amino acids. Germline values: CDR1 SGHDN, CDR2 FVKESK. V was clipped by 7 bases and J by 3 bases; unmatched bases: 8. DNA of the CDR3: TGTGCCAGCACCCCGGGACTAGCCTCGACAGATACGCAGTATTTT. Translation gives CASTPGLASTDTQYF.

The chain has TRBV7-8 and TRBJ2-1; possible D gene TRBD1, 5 bases. Deletions cut 3 bases from V and 0 bases from J, with 12 bases between. Looked up from germline, CDR1 is SGHVS and CDR2 is FQNEAQ. The CDR3 is made up of 16 amino acids. The CDR3: CASSFGAPDSYNEQFF. Here the CDR3 DNA reads TGTGCCAGCAGCTTTGGGGCCCCCGACTCCTACAATGAGCAGTTCTTC.

The V and J genes are TRBV5-1 and TRBJ2-3; TRBD2 might be the D (6 bases). Trimming left V 0 bases short and J 3 bases short, with 14 bases between. The CDR3 runs to 16 residues. CDR1 is SGHRS, CDR2 YFSETQ, per germline. The CDR3 loop reads CASSLVAGSRTDTQYF. The CDR3 region has the DNA TGCGCCAGCAGCTTGGTCGCGGGATCAAGGACAGATACGCAGTATTTT.

The rearrangement links TRBV7-9 to TRBJ2-3; 8 bases align to TRBD1. Germline lookup yields CDR1 SEHNR and CDR2 FQNEAQ (reference sequence). V dropped 5 bases and J dropped 2; count of bases not matched to a gene: 6. This CDR3 comprises 15 residues. The DNA of the CDR3 is TGTGCCAGCAGCCCAGGGGGCTTGTTCACAGATACGCAGTATTTT. Its translation is CASSPGGLFTDTQYF.

The V gene is TRBV4-1, the J gene TRBJ1-2, with D unresolved. The germline V and J ends were trimmed by 2 bases and 7 bases, with 11 bases remaining between them. The CDR3 spans 13 residues. Germline CDR1 is MGHRA and CDR2 is YSYEKL. The CDR3 spells CASSQPIGIGYTF. CDR3 nucleotides: TGCGCCAGCAGCCAACCCATCGGTATTGGCTACACCTTC.

The rearrangement links TRBV2 to TRBJ2-3, with D uncertain. CDR1 is SNHLY, CDR2 FYNNEI, per germline. The CDR3 is 13 amino acids. The ends were cut back, 6 bases at V and 6 bases at J, with 13 bases in the middle. The CDR3 loop is CASRAGLMDTQYF. The CDR3 nucleotides are TGTGCCAGCAGGGCAGGATTAATGGATACGCAGTATTTT.

J is TRBJ2-7 and V is TRBV6-2 or TRBV6-3; perhaps TRBD1 as D (6 bases). This CDR3 spans 20 amino acids. Germline CDR1 and CDR2: MNHEY and SVGEGT. Deletions cut 1 base from V and 1 base from J, with 26 bases between. CDR3 protein: CASSYFKRKNYRVKSYEQYF. In DNA form, the CDR3 reads TGTGCCAGCAGTTACTTCAAGCGGAAAAACTACAGGGTAAAATCCTACGAGCAGTACTTC.

This chain joins TRBV4-1 and TRBJ2-5, with 8 nucleotides matching TRBD1. The CDR3 spans 15 residues. The J segment lost 2 bases and the V segment lost 5 bases, leaving 7 bases of the junction unmatched. Germline V CDR1 and CDR2: MGHRA, YSYEKL. The CDR3 nucleotides read TGCGCCAGCAGCTCCGGACAGGGCCGGCAAGAGACCCAGTACTTC. Translation: CASSSGQGRQETQYF.

V and J are TRBV5-1 and TRBJ2-2; 10 bases fit TRBD2. The V gene end was trimmed by 0 bases and the J gene end by 4 bases; junction bases not matched to a gene: 6. The length of the CDR3 is 17 residues. The V gene's germline CDR1 is SGHRS and CDR2 YFSETQ. The CDR3: CASSLVGTSVLTGELFF. CDR3 DNA: TGCGCCAGCAGCTTGGTTGGGACTAGCGTACTCACCGGGGAGCTGTTTTTT.

This chain joins TRBV11-2 and TRBJ2-2, with TRBD2 matching 16 bases. From germline, CDR1 is SGHAT and CDR2 FQNNGV. The CDR3 length is 16 residues. V trimming: 4 bases; J trimming: 6 bases; junction bases outside the gene matches: 2. CDR3 protein: CASSSGLAGGPGELFF. The CDR3 DNA follows: TGTGCCAGCAGCTCGGGACTAGCGGGAGGGCCCGGGGAGCTGTTTTTT.

The chain carries TRBV6-2 or TRBV6-3 and TRBJ2-3; the D is unclear. CDR3 length: 17 residues. Per the germline V gene, CDR1 is MNHEY and CDR2 is SVGEGT. Trimming shortened V by 0 bases and J by 1 base, and 14 bases separated the two germline ends. The CDR3 DNA reads as TGTGCCAGCAGTTACTCCCCACTTGGTGGGCGCACAGATACGCAGTATTTT. Its translation is CASSYSPLGGRTDTQYF.

The chain combines TRBV13 with TRBJ2-1, with 7 bases identical to TRBD1. Germline V CDR1 and CDR2: PRHDT, FYEKMQ (reference sequence). The CDR3 length is 15 residues. The junction had 8 bases not matched to a gene; V was cut back by 3 bases and J by 6 bases. The CDR3, as DNA: TGTGCCAGCAGCTTTAAAACAGGGGATTTCAATGAGCAGTTCTTC. It specifies CASSFKTGDFNEQFF.

In the case of this clone: The identical CDR3 is also encoded by other nucleotide sequences in the sample. The genes are TRBV6-5 and TRBJ1-5; D unresolved. V shed 0 bases and J shed 3 bases, with 9 bases lying between them. Germline CDR1 reads MNHEY; CDR2 reads SVGAGI. This CDR3 comprises 15 residues. The CDR3 DNA follows: TGTGCCAGCAGTTACTCTTGGAGATCCAATCAGCCCCAGCATTTT. It translates to CASSYSWRSNQPQHF.

The chain links TRBV10-3 to TRBJ2-7; 14 nucleotides agree with TRBD2. Per the germline V gene, CDR1 is ENHRY and CDR2 is SYGVKD. The CDR3 covers 15 residues. After removal of 6 bases from V and 3 bases from J, the junction contained 4 bases not matched to a gene. The CDR3 loop reads CAIRGLAGDNYEQYF. Written as DNA, the CDR3 is TGTGCCATCAGGGGACTAGCGGGAGATAACTACGAGCAGTACTTC.

The gene calls are TRBV27 and TRBJ1-4, with a possible D match to TRBD1 (6 bases). The CDR3 sequence is 16 residues long. Trimming pared 5 bases from V and 8 bases from J, leaving 21 bases between. Per the germline V gene, CDR1 is MNHEY and CDR2 is SMNVEV (reference sequence). CDR3 nucleotides: TGTGCCAGCAGTCCCAACGGACAGAGACCCGGGGAAAAACTGTTTTTT. Its translation is CASSPNGQRPGEKLFF. Full variable domain (remainder filled in from reference TRBV27 and TRBJ1-4): EAQVTQNPRYLITVTGKKLTVTCSQNMNHEYMSWYRQDPGLGLRQIYYSMNVEVTDKGDVPEGYKVSRKEKRNFPLILESPSPNQTSLYFCASSPNGQRPGEKLFFGSGTQLSVL.